The present T cell receptor (beta chain) was sequenced within a study of T cell responses to AZD1222 COVID-19 vaccine. About the research overall: Second doses were pooled across both intervals (about 4 or about 12 weeks).

The protocol was immunoSEQ multiplex PCR, while the TCRdb copy is restricted to in-frame clones and leaves out a portion. The sample holds some 200,000 clones; about 92% are singletons and the top ten take less than 11%. This clone is a singleton in its sample. The CDR3 consists of 16 residues. V trimming: 5 bases; J trimming: 6 bases; junction bases outside the gene matches: 9. The germline V gene has CDR1 SEHNR and CDR2 FQNEAQ (reference sequence). J is TRBJ1-4 and V is TRBV7-9, with 10 bases that match TRBD1. The receptor's source is an adult in good health. Specimen: peripheral blood, collected on day 0 of AZD1222 vaccination. The CDR3 nucleotides read TGTGCCAGCAGCCACGGGACAGGGGCGTCGGATGAAAAACTGTTTTTT. Residues: CASSHGTGASDEKLFF.